This TCR beta chain emerged from a study of blood T cell repertoires in COVID-19. This CDR3 contains 14 residues. V lost 0 bases to trimming and J lost 4 bases; unmatched junction nucleotides: 2. Germline values: CDR1 SGHRS, CDR2 YFSETQ. This clone came up a few times. Other DNA sequences of this sample code for an identical CDR3. Profiling relied on immunoSEQ multiplex PCR, and the TCRdb table lists in-frame clones only, not all of them. The sample gives tens of thousands of clones, about two thirds of which show up once; around 4.8% is in the top ten. The TCR was taken from a woman aged 70-85 years with COVID-19, enrolled during active disease. The J gene is TRBJ2-7, the V gene TRBV5-1; 9 bases agree with TRBD1. Input material: peripheral blood. The CDR3 loop is CASSLGQGVYEQYF. The CDR3 DNA follows: TGCGCCAGCAGCTTGGGACAGGGGGTATACGAGCAGTACTTC.